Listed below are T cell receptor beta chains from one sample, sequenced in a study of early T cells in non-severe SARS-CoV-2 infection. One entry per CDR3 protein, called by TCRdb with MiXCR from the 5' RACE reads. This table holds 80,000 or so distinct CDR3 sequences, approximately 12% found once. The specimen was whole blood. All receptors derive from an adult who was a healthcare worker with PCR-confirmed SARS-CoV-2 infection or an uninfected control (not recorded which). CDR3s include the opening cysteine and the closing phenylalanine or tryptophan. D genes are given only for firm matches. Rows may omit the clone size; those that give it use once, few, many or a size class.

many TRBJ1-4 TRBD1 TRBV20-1 CSARSLTGEHEKLFF TGCAGTGCTAGATCCTTGACAGGGGAGCATGAAAAACTGTTTTTT
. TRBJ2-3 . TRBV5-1 CASSSDADGGTSTDTQYF TGCGCCAGCAGCTCGGATGCCGACGGAGGGACTAGCACAGATACGCAGTATTTT
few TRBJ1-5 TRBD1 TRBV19 CASSADRGSNQPQHF TGTGCCAGTAGCGCCGACAGGGGAAGCAATCAGCCCCAGCATTTT
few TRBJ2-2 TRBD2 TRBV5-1 CASGFLSGSNTGELFF TGCGCCAGCGGTTTCCTTAGCGGGAGCAACACCGGGGAGCTGTTTTTT
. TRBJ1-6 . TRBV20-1 CSAQGRANSPLHF TGCAGTGCCCAGGGGAGGGCTAATTCACCCCTCCACTTT
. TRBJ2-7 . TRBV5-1 CASSLDEGVREQYF TGCGCCAGCAGCTTGGATGAAGGAGTAAGAGAGCAGTACTTC
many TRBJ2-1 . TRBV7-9 CASSSQGNEQFF TGTGCCAGCAGTTCTCAGGGGAATGAGCAGTTCTTC
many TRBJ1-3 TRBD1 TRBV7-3 CASSSTPGQGPLSGNTIYF TGTGCCAGCAGCTCGACTCCGGGACAGGGTCCGCTCTCTGGAAACACCATATATTTT
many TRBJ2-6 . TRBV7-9 CASSLKASGANVLTF TGTGCCAGCAGCTTAAAGGCCTCTGGGGCCAACGTCCTGACTTTC
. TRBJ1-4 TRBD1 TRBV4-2 CASSSYGTGDEKLFF TGTGCCAGCAGCTCTTACGGGACAGGGGATGAAAAACTGTTTTTT
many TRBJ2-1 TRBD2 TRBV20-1 CSAGRGLGGNEQFF TGCAGTGCTGGCAGGGGACTAGGGGGCAATGAGCAGTTCTTC
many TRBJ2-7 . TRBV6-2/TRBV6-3 CASNQRGGRSYEQYF TGTGCCAGCAACCAGAGGGGGGGCCGCTCCTACGAGCAGTACTTC
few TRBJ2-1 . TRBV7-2 CASSLGGISSYNEQFF TGTGCCAGCAGCTTAGGAGGTATCAGCTCCTACAATGAGCAGTTCTTC
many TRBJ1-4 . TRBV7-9 CASSYRRDVNEKLFF TGTGCCAGCAGCTACCGCCGGGACGTTAATGAAAAACTGTTTTTT
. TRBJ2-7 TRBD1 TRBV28 CASSTGRGRDEQYF TGTGCCAGCAGTACGGGCAGGGGGCGCGACGAGCAGTACTTC
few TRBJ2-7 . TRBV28 CASSVPGTQSYEQYF TGTGCCAGCAGTGTACCGGGGACGCAATCCTACGAGCAGTACTTC
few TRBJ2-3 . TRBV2 CASSATGPTDTQYF TGTGCCAGCAGTGCAACAGGACCCACAGATACGCAGTATTTT
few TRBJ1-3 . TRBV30 CAWTGEAGNTIYF TGTGCCTGGACTGGGGAGGCTGGAAACACCATATATTTT
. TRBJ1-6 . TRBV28 CASSFTGRRHSPLHF TGTGCCAGCAGTTTCACCGGCCGAAGGCATTCACCCCTCCACTTT
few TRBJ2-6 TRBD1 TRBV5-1 CASSLGDSPGANVLTF TGCGCCAGCAGCTTGGGGGACAGCCCTGGGGCCAACGTCCTGACTTTC
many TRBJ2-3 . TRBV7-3 CASSPSSSLRTQYF TGTGCCAGCAGCCCATCTAGCAGCCTGCGTACGCAGTATTTT
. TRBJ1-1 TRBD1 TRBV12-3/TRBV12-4 CASGPYGDSEAFF TGTGCCAGCGGTCCCTACGGGGACAGCGAAGCTTTCTTT
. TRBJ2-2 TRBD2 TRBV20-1 CSGRTSGRLGELFF TGCAGTGGACGGACTAGCGGGAGACTCGGGGAGCTGTTTTTT
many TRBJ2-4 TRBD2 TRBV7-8 CASSWGASGRFKNIQYF TGTGCCAGCAGCTGGGGGGCTAGCGGGAGGTTCAAAAACATTCAGTACTTC
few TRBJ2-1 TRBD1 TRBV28 CAGGQSYNEQFF TGTGCCGGGGGACAGTCCTACAATGAGCAGTTCTTC
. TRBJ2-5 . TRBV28 CASCPGTVKETQYF TGTGCCAGCTGCCCTGGGACTGTCAAAGAGACCCAGTACTTC
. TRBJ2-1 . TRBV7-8 CASSFSRSEQFF TGTGCCAGCAGCTTCTCCCGGAGTGAGCAGTTCTTC
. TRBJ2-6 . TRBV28 CASSLQGGQGANVLTF TGTGCCAGCAGTTTACAAGGAGGTCAGGGGGCCAACGTCCTGACTTTC
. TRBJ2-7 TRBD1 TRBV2 CASSPDRGNEQYF TGTGCCAGCAGTCCGGACAGGGGTAACGAGCAGTACTTC
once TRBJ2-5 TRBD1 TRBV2 CASRVGTGDEETQYF TGTGCCAGCAGGGTCGGGACAGGTGACGAAGAGACCCAGTACTTC
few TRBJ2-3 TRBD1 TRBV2 CASPGTGSTDTQYF TGTGCCAGCCCCGGGACAGGGAGCACAGATACGCAGTATTTT
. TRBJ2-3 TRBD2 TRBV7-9 CASSEGTSGHTDTQYF TGTGCCAGCAGCGAGGGGACTAGCGGCCACACAGATACGCAGTATTTT
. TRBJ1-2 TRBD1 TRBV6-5 CASSPDRVPYGYTF TGTGCCAGCAGTCCCGACAGGGTTCCCTATGGCTACACCTTC
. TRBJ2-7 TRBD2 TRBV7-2 CASSLRPGTSASYEQYF TGTGCCAGCAGCTTAAGGCCCGGGACTAGCGCTTCCTACGAGCAGTACTTC